This T cell receptor (beta chain) came from a study of blood T cell repertoires in COVID-19. Here immunoSEQ multiplex PCR was the method, and the copy in TCRdb shows in-frame clones only, minus some. This table has 200,000 to 250,000 clones, about 87% appearing once. There are 15 residues in the CDR3. Germline V lookup: CDR1 LGHNA, CDR2 YNFKEQ. V shed 4 bases, J shed 3 bases, and the junction held 7 bases outside the gene matches. The participants were between roughly 18 and 100 years old and came from under 25 US areas. Clinical history reported by participants formed the basis on which cohorts were assigned. Cohort 3 donors were reported recovered after two negative PCRs, clearance, or symptom resolution.

The chain couples TRBV4-2 to TRBJ1-2, with 8 positions matching TRBD1. The sequencing input was PBMCs or T cells enriched from blood (not recorded which). This clonotype was obtained from a woman aged 45-59 years who had recovered from COVID-19. Here the CDR3 DNA reads TGTGCCAGCAGCCGCCCCGGACAGGGACACTATGGCTACACCTTC. As protein: CASSRPGQGHYGYTF.